Sequencing of this T cell receptor (beta chain) was carried out in a study of blood T cell repertoires in COVID-19. Study details: Specimens from acute and convalescent COVID-19 originated in the United States, Italy and Spain.

This clone was detected once. In the authors' workflow: Reference gene primer amplification yielded estimated nucleated cell counts. Assay: immunoSEQ multiplex PCR; the TCRdb copy retains only in-frame clones and omits some. The V and J calls and clone size were taken over from that table, and D and trimming were inferred from the DNA. The sample records under 100,000 clones, approximately 86% being singletons. CDR1 and CDR2 from the germline V gene are SGHNT and YYREEE (reference sequence). The CDR3 runs 13 residues. Trimming left V 3 bases short and J 2 bases short, with 9 bases between. The sample taken for sequencing was peripheral blood. This sequence joins TRBV5-4 and TRBJ2-7, with D perhaps matching TRBD1 (6 bases). The clonotype was recovered from a man older than 75 with active or convalescent COVID-19. The CDR3 DNA reads TGTGCCAGCAGCTCGACAGGTACCTACGAGCAGTACGTC. It encodes CASSSTGTYEQYV.